The entry below describes one T cell receptor beta chain. Its antigen remains unknown. Template material for amplifying TCR beta CDR3 regions consisted of RNA transcripts. Primed by the HTBI set, a first-round RT-PCR was run on the TCR CDR3. MiXCR, applied by TCRdb to the multiplex PCR reads, yields one record per CDR3 protein. The sample lists 500,000 to 650,000 distinct CDR3 sequences, about 14% occurring once. The record originates from a study of T cells in Graves' hyperthyroidism and ophthalmopathy. Findings and caveats of the study: Ophthalmopathy was told apart from stable hyperthyroidism by a 13 V-J model.

The ends lost 0 bases at V and 2 bases at J; junction bases unmatched: 4. From germline, CDR1 is MGHRA and CDR2 YSYEKL. This CDR3 contains 16 residues. The material sequenced was blood. The chain combines TRBV4-1 with TRBJ1-2, with 9 bases matching TRBD1. The sequence derives from a woman aged 45 to 65 with Graves' ophthalmopathy. CDR3 bases: TGCGCCAGCAGCCAAGATAAACAGGGGGCGAACTATGGCTACACCTTC. It codes for CASSQDKQGANYGYTF.